These 9 T cell receptor beta chains came from one sample sequenced in a study of T cell repertoires in cytomegalovirus infection. TCRdb analysed the reads with MiXCR anew, one entry per CDR3 protein. The sample lists about 570,000 distinct CDR3 sequences, roughly 43% occurring once. These receptors are not linked to any known antigen. The sequences come from cultured PBMCs, collected from culture after CMV antigen stimulation. The receptors were gathered from a human donor in good health (CMV status not recorded). Some clones in this sample may be carry-over from other donors' samples.

This clonotype was seen more than once but under ten times. The chain carries TRBV7-6 and TRBJ2-5, with 9 bases lining up with TRBD1. The CDR3 length is 14 residues. V trimming: 4 bases; J trimming: 5 bases; junction bases outside the gene matches: 5. Germline V CDR1 and CDR2: SGHVS, FNYEAQ. CDR3 DNA: TGTGCCAGCAGCTCAGGGACAGGGAAGGAGACCCAGTACTTC. It specifies CASSSGTGKETQYF.

V is TRBV6-2 or TRBV6-3 and J is TRBJ1-1; D might be TRBD1 (6 bases). This CDR3 is 13 amino acids long. Trimming took off 4 bases at V and 6 bases at J, with 12 bases between the two ends. Per the germline V gene, CDR1 is MNHEY and CDR2 is SVGEGT. CDR3 sequence: CASSFGGGPEAFF. The CDR3, as DNA: TGTGCCAGCAGTTTTGGGGGGGGCCCTGAAGCTTTCTTT.

This rearrangement joins TRBV7-8 to TRBJ1-1; the D is unclear. V dropped 5 bases and J dropped 5 bases, with 18 bases sitting between them. This CDR3 has 15 amino acids. Germline CDR1 reads SGHVS; CDR2 reads FQNEAQ. The CDR3: CASSPLWGLTTEAFF. DNA for the CDR3: TGTGCCAGCAGCCCTTTGTGGGGATTGACGACTGAAGCTTTCTTT.

This clonotype appeared a few times. The junction shows a germline mismatch at one end, possibly a read error. The chain recombines TRBV7-8 with TRBJ1-4; D gene uncertain. CDR1 is SGHVS, CDR2 FQNEAQ, per germline. This CDR3 spans 12 amino acids. CDR3 sequence reads: CASSLVGQTRIF. For the CDR3, the DNA is TGTGCCAGCAGCTTAGTTGGGCAGACAAGAATCTTT. The full variable domain, completed using reference TRBV7-8 and TRBJ1-4, is GAGVSQSPRYKVAKRGQDVALRCDPISGHVSLFWYQQALGQGPEFLTYFQNEAQLDKSGLPSDRFFAERPEGSVSTLKIQRTQQEDSAVYLCASSLVGQTRIFGSGTQLSVL.

The DNA of the CDR3 is TGTGCCAGCAGCCCCCCACGGTGGTTGGGAGAGACCCAGTACTTC. As protein: CASSPPRWLGETQYF. This chain uses TRBV28 with TRBJ2-5, with D hard to call. The V gene's germline CDR1 is MDHEN and CDR2 SYDVKM. The V and J ends lost 6 bases and 4 bases respectively, with 18 bases between them. CDR3 length: 15 residues.

The V call is TRBV7-2, the J call TRBJ1-2; D remains ambiguous. This CDR3 comprises 11 residues. V was shortened by 4 bases and J by 6 bases, with 6 bases between the two germline ends. Germline assignment: CDR1 SGHTA and CDR2 FQGNSA. In nucleotides, the CDR3 is TGTGCCAGCAGCTCCACTAATGGCTACACCTTC. Protein sequence: CASSSTNGYTF. The whole variable domain, filled in from reference TRBV7-2 and TRBJ1-2, reads GAGVSQSPSNKVTEKGKDVELRCDPISGHTALYWYRQSLGQGLEFLIYFQGNSAPDKSGLPSDRFSAERTGGSVSTLTIQRTQQEDSAVYLCASSSTNGYTFGSGTRLTVV.

V and J are TRBV7-4 and TRBJ2-5, with D perhaps TRBD2 (5 bases). The CDR3 runs 14 residues. Looked up from germline, CDR1 is SGHVT and CDR2 is SQSDAQ. Trimming cost V 4 bases and J 1 base, with 10 bases left between them. CDR3 residues: CASSSPRGQETQYF. The CDR3 DNA is TGTGCCAGCAGCTCTCCCCGGGGCCAAGAGACCCAGTACTTC.

There are many counts of this clonotype. The rearrangement joins TRBV7-2 to TRBJ2-5; D uncertain. Trimming removed 2 bases at V and 0 bases at J, with 7 bases between. CDR3 length: 14 residues. Per germline, CDR1 SGHTA and CDR2 FQGNSA. The CDR3 DNA reads TGTGCCAGCAGCTTATTCGCCTACCAAGAGACCCAGTACTTC. Encoded protein: CASSLFAYQETQYF.

V gene TRBV12-3 or TRBV12-4 combines with J gene TRBJ2-7; 9 nucleotides agree with TRBD2. This CDR3 is 15 amino acids long. After removal of 6 bases from V and 0 bases from J, the junction contained 6 bases not matched to a gene. CDR3 in DNA: TGTGCCAGCAGCAGGACTAGCGTGAGCTCCTACGAGCAGTACTTC. This translates into CASSRTSVSSYEQYF.